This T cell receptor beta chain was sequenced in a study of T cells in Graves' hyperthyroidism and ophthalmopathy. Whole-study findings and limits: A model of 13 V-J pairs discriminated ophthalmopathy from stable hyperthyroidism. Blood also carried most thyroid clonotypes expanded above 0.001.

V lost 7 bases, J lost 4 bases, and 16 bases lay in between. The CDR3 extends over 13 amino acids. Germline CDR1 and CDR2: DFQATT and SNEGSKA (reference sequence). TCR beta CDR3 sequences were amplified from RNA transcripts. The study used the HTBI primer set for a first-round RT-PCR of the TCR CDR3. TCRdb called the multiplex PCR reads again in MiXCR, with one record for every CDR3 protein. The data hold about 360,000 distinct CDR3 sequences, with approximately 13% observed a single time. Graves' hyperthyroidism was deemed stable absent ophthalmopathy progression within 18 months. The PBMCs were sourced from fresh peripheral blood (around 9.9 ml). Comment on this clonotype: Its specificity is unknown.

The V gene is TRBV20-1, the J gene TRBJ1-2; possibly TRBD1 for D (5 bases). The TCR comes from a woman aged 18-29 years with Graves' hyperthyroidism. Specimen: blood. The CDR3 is CSGLGREAYGYTF. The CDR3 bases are TGCAGTGGGTTGGGCAGGGAGGCCTATGGCTACACCTTC.